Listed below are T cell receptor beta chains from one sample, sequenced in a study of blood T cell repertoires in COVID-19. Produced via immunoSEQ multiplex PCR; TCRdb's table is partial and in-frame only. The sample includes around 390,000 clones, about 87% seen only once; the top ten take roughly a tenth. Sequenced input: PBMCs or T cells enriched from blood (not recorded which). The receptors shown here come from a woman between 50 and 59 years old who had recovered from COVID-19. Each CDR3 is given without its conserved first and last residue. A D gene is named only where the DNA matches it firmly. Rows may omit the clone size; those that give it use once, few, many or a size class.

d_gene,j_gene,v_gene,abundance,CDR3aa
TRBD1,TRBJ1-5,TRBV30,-,AWTHDRGNQPQH
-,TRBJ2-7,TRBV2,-,ASSDAAGGPYEQY
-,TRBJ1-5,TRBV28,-,ASSFGRFLVNQPQH
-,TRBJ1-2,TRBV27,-,ASSARGYGYT
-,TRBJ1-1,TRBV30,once,AWSLQGATEAF
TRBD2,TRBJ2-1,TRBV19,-,ASSRTSGVYEQF
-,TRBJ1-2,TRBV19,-,ASSTDREGLLGYT
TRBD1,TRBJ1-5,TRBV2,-,ASRGTGDLQPQH
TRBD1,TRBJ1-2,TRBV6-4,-,ASSGTGKQNYGYT
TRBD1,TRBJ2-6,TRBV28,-,ASSSPGQGKAGANVLT
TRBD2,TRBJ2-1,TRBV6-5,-,ASSWTSYNEQF
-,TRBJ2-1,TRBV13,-,ASSRDNEQF
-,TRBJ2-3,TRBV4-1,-,ASSQDSRGTDTQY
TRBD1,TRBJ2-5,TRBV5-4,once,ASSRTGGAMETQY
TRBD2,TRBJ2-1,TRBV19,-,ASSISGAITWYNEQF
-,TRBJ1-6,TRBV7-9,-,ASSEQDYNSPLH
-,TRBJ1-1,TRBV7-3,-,ASSSQGGAEAF
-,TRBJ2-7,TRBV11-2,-,ASSPGYEQY
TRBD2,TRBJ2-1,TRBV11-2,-,ASSERGASSYNEQF
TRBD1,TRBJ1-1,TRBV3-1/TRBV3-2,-,ASSLGGGQQNTEAF
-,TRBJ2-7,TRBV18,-,ASSTGPGSYEQY
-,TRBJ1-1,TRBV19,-,ASSILSNFMNTEAF
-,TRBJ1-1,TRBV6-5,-,ASSQPGLTNTEAF
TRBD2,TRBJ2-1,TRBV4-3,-,ASSLLDWQAGDEQF
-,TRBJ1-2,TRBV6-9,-,ASTLKAGIYGYT
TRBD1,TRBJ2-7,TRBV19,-,ASSTTHLYRGLSYEQY
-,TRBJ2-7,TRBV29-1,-,SVMADTYEQY
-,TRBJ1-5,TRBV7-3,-,ASSATINQPQH
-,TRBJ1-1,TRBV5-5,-,ASSLSIQGVSEAF
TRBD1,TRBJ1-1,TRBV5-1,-,ASHRGLGTEAF
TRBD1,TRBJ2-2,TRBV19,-,ASSEQGAGAGELF
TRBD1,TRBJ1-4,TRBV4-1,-,ASSQGSGQPYEKLF
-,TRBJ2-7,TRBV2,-,ASSVVGYEQY
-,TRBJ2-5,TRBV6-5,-,ASSYSGETQY
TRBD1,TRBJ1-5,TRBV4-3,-,ASSQDPQGGRPQH
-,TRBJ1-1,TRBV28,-,ASTLDRPNTEAF
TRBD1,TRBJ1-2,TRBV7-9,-,ASSLVPGGDDYGYT
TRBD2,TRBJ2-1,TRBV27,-,ASSSRGGAIHEQF
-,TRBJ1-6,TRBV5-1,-,ASSLSLAGGSNSPLH
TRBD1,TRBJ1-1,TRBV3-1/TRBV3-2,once,ASSRTGRSAF
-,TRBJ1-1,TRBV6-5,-,ASRRSGAGTEAF